This T cell receptor beta chain was documented in a study of cytomegalovirus exposure and HLA in healthy donors. General study findings and limits: The classifier reportedly diagnosed cytomegalovirus status with high sensitivity and specificity. Common viral pathogens (according to a later analysis) appeared linked to several of the most significant clusters. Most TCR beta V segments were productive about 90% or about 30% of the time in an earlier analysis. Several V segments, TRBV6-2 and TRBV6-3 among them, could not be told apart and were dropped.

60 Vbeta and 13 Jbeta primers were used in PCR. Clones were sequenced by immunoSEQ multiplex PCR, and TCRdb holds only the in-frame ones, with some missing. The top ten clones hold roughly 16% of a sample with a few hundred thousand clones, roughly 80% of them seen once. The V gene end was trimmed by 3 bases and the J gene end by 4 bases; junction bases not matched to a gene: 4. Looked up from germline, CDR1 is SNHLY and CDR2 is FYNNEI. The CDR3 length is 14 residues. On this clone: The antigen is not known.

V usage is TRBV2 and J usage is TRBJ1-2, with 8 bases aligning to TRBD1. Sequencing was done on a sample of PBMCs. The sequence derives from a man in his forties or fifties in good health and CMV-seronegative. CDR3 amino acids: CASSEQGATYGYTF. The CDR3 coding sequence is TGTGCCAGCAGTGAGCAGGGGGCAACCTATGGCTACACCTTC. Complete variable domain (other parts from reference TRBV2 and TRBJ1-2): EPEVTQTPSHQVTQMGQEVILRCVPISNHLYFYWYRQILGQKVEFLVSFYNNEISEKSEIFDDQFSVERPDGSNFTLKIRSTKLEDSAMYFCASSEQGATYGYTFGSGTRLTVV.